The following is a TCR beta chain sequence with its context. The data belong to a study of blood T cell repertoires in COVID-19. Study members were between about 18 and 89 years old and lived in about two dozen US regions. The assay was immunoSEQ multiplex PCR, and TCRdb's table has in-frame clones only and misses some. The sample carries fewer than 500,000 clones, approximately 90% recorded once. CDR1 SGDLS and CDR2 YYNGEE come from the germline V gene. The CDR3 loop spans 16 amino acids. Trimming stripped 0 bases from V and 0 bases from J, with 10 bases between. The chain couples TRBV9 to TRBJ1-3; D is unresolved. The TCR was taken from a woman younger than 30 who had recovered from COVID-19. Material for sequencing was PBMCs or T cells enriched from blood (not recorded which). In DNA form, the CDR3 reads TGTGCCAGCAGCGTAGAACATCCAGTCTCTGGAAACACCATATATTTT. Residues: CASSVEHPVSGNTIYF.